This TCR beta chain appears in the sequencing data of a study of post-analysis software for immune sequencing data. Study overall: The courses of disease that were included comprised relapsing-remitting, secondary progressive and progressive-relapsing multiple sclerosis. Study findings and constraints: Included in a set of roughly five TRBV segments more frequent in patients than controls were TRBV5-6, TRBV5-1 and TRBV20-1.

Unique molecular identifiers had been added to the TCR beta cDNA libraries. TCRdb called the PCR reads again in MiXCR, with one record for every CDR3 protein. The data show hundreds of thousands of distinct CDR3 sequences, with approximately 60% seen just once and around 10% held by the top ten. In the case of this clonotype: Its antigen is unidentified.

V was clipped by 3 bases and J by 7 bases; unmatched bases: 8. The CDR3 is 15 amino acids. The J gene is TRBJ1-5, the V gene TRBV12-3 or TRBV12-4; TRBD1 aligns across 8 bases. The sample comprised blood. This TCR was sampled from a girl aged 2-9 years with multiple sclerosis. Here the CDR3 DNA reads TGTGCCAGCAGTTTCTGGACAGGGTCACAGCAGCCCCAGCATTTT. Translation: CASSFWTGSQQPQHF.